The 22 T cell receptor beta chains reported below all come from one sample, sequenced in a study of blood T cell repertoires in COVID-19. Method: immunoSEQ multiplex PCR; TCRdb's copy keeps in-frame clones and lacks some. The sample holds about 120,000 clones; roughly three quarters are singletons and the top ten take around a third. The sequenced sample consisted of peripheral blood. The source of these receptors is a man aged 35-49 years with active or convalescent COVID-19.

The rearrangement joins TRBV28 to TRBJ1-2; D unclear. CDR1 and CDR2 from the germline V gene are MDHEN and SYDVKM. This CDR3 contains 12 residues. Trimming took off 4 bases at V and 2 bases at J, with 5 bases between the two ends. In DNA form, the CDR3 reads TGTGCCAGCAGTTACGGGAACTATGGCTACACCTTC. Translating gives CASSYGNYGYTF.

The chain is built from TRBV19 and TRBJ2-3; TRBD1 is a possible D gene (6 bases). The CDR3 is made up of 15 amino acids. V shed 8 bases and J shed 4 bases, with 19 bases lying between them. Germline-derived CDR1 and CDR2 are LNHDA and SQIVND (reference sequence). CDR3 nucleotides: TGTGCCAGTTTAAAGGGTGACAGGACTTCAGATACGCAGTATTTT. This translates into CASLKGDRTSDTQYF.

This chain uses TRBV5-4 with TRBJ2-7, with 7 bases aligning to TRBD1. The CDR3 is 13 residues long. Germline trimming cut 5 bases from V and 3 bases from J; bases unmatched to any gene: 5. CDR1 is SGHNT, CDR2 YYREEE, per germline (reference sequence). The CDR3 reads CASSSRQGYEQYF. The CDR3 DNA is TGTGCCAGCAGTAGTAGACAGGGCTACGAGCAGTACTTC. The variable domain in full, completed from reference TRBV5-4 and TRBJ2-7, reads ETGVTQSPTHLIKTRGQQVTLRCSSQSGHNTVSWYQQALGQGPQFIFQYYREEENGRGNFPPRFSGLQFPNYSSELNVNALELDDSALYLCASSSRQGYEQYFGPGTRLTVT.

This sequence joins TRBV10-1 and TRBJ1-1; 9 bases fit TRBD1. V lost 6 bases to trimming and J lost 0 bases; unmatched junction nucleotides: 5. Germline CDR1 is WNHNN and CDR2 is SYGVQD (reference sequence). The CDR3 extends over 15 amino acids. In DNA, the CDR3 is TGCGCCAGCAGGGACAGGGGCGCGGTGAACACTGAAGCTTTCTTT. Translation gives CASRDRGAVNTEAFF.

The chain couples TRBV25-1 to TRBJ1-1, with D unclear. Germline V gives CDR1 MGHDK, CDR2 SYGVNS. V was cut by 6 bases and J by 5 bases, with 13 bases left in between. The CDR3 sequence is 13 residues long. The CDR3 here is CASRRELGTEAFF. The CDR3 DNA reads TGTGCCAGCAGGCGGGAGTTGGGGACTGAAGCTTTCTTT.

The chain joins TRBV6-5 to TRBJ1-5, with D perhaps TRBD1 (5 bases). Germline CDR1 is MNHEY and CDR2 is SVGAGI. The CDR3 length is 13 residues. V was clipped by 9 bases and J by 8 bases, with 17 bases between them. The CDR3 sequence: CASPNGPGEPQHF. CDR3 in DNA: TGTGCCAGTCCTAATGGTCCGGGGGAGCCCCAGCATTTT.

This clone has only one observation. The V call is TRBV4-1, the J call TRBJ1-6; D unclear. Germline CDR1 MGHRA, CDR2 YSYEKL. This CDR3 comprises 20 residues. V was clipped by 0 bases and J by 0 bases, with 18 bases between them. The CDR3 here is CASSQEGRGFPSSYNSPLHF. CDR3 nucleotide sequence: TGCGCCAGCAGCCAAGAAGGCCGCGGGTTTCCGAGCTCCTATAATTCACCCCTCCACTTT.

The chain has TRBV20-1 and TRBJ2-2, with 8 bases aligning to TRBD2. After removal of 3 bases from V and 3 bases from J, the junction contained 9 bases not matched to a gene. Germline assignment: CDR1 DFQATT and CDR2 SNEGSKA (reference sequence). This CDR3 has 16 amino acids. The CDR3 DNA reads TGCAGTGCTAGTAAGGGGACTAGAATTGACACCGGGGAGCTGTTTTTT. Its protein product is CSASKGTRIDTGELFF.

The CDR3 nucleotides read TGCGCCAGCAGTTCTGGCAGGGGCAACACTGAAGCTTTCTTT. Translated, it gives CASSSGRGNTEAFF. This chain links TRBV5-1 with TRBJ1-1, with a tentative D call TRBD1 (6 bases). Germline V gene data show CDR1 as SGHRS and CDR2 as YFSETQ. The CDR3 has 14 amino acids. The germline V and J ends were trimmed by 5 bases and 2 bases, with 13 bases remaining between them.

The gene calls are TRBV5-6 and TRBJ1-1, with a tentative D call TRBD1 (6 bases). Per germline, CDR1 SGHDT and CDR2 YYEEEE. This CDR3 contains 16 residues. The CDR3 here is CATSAGRGALNTEAFF. The CDR3 nucleotides read TGTGCGACTAGCGCAGGGCGGGGGGCACTGAACACTGAAGCTTTCTTT.

This chain connects TRBV3-1 (or the pseudogene TRBV3-2) to TRBJ1-2, with no clear D. CDR3 size: 13 residues. The germline V gene has CDR1 LGHDT and CDR2 YNNKEL (reference sequence). Between the trimmed V and J ends, which lost 1 base and 7 bases, there was a span of 10 bases. The CDR3 loop is CASSQGGGGGYTF. CDR3 nucleotide sequence: TGTGCCAGCAGCCAAGGCGGCGGAGGTGGCTACACCTTC.

The genes are TRBV19 and TRBJ1-2, with 10 bases identical to TRBD1. J lost 4 bases, V lost 5 bases, and 10 bases had no gene match. Looked up from germline, CDR1 is LNHDA and CDR2 is SQIVND (reference sequence). The CDR3 is made up of 16 amino acids. The CDR3 region is CASSPRQGAPFYGYTF. CDR3 nucleotide sequence: TGTGCCAGTAGTCCCCGACAGGGGGCTCCCTTCTATGGCTACACCTTC.

The chain uses TRBV10-1 and TRBJ2-5; D possibly corresponds to TRBD2 (5 bases). CDR1 is WNHNN, CDR2 SYGVQD, per germline (reference sequence). With 0 bases removed from V and 5 bases from J, the gap between germline ends came to 13 bases. There are 15 residues in the CDR3. The DNA for the CDR3 is TGCGCCAGCAGTGAGTCAACCGGCGGGTGGGAGACCCAGTACTTC. It yields the protein CASSESTGGWETQYF.

V and J are TRBV12-3 or TRBV12-4 and TRBJ2-7; a possible D gene is TRBD1 (6 bases). V shed 7 bases and J shed 1 base, with 8 bases lying between them. The CDR3 has 12 amino acids. The CDR3 sequence: CASTRGSYEQYF. CDR3 bases: TGTGCCAGCACCAGGGGTTCCTACGAGCAGTACTTC.

The chain combines TRBV2 with TRBJ2-2, with 7 bases aligning to TRBD2. The CDR3 extends over 16 amino acids. Looked up from germline, CDR1 is SNHLY and CDR2 is FYNNEI. The V and J ends lost 6 bases and 0 bases, in that order; junction bases with no gene match: 7. The CDR3 DNA sequence: TGTGCCAGCAGGAGGTGGGGGGGTGCGAACACCGGGGAGCTGTTTTTT. Protein product: CASRRWGGANTGELFF. The entire variable domain, with the rest obtained from reference TRBV2 and TRBJ2-2, is as follows: EPEVTQTPSHQVTQMGQEVILRCVPISNHLYFYWYRQILGQKVEFLVSFYNNEISEKSEIFDDQFSVERPDGSNFTLKIRSTKLEDSAMYFCASRRWGGANTGELFFGEGSRLTVL.

This clone was counted once. The CDR3 DNA sequence: TGTGCCAGCAGTTACTCGTTCCAGGGGGCTGAACAGCCCCAGCATTTT. This codes for CASSYSFQGAEQPQHF. This chain joins TRBV6-5 and TRBJ1-5; 8 bases agree with TRBD1. J lost 7 bases, V lost 0 bases, and 8 bases had no gene match. Germline loops: CDR1 MNHEY, CDR2 SVGAGI. CDR3 length equals 16 residues.

The rearrangement joins TRBV7-9 to TRBJ2-7, with 8 bases matching TRBD2. The V gene's germline CDR1 is SEHNR and CDR2 FQNEAQ (reference sequence). This CDR3 comprises 13 residues. Trimming removed 4 bases from V and 6 bases from J; junction bases left unmatched: 5. The CDR3 DNA follows: TGTGCCAGCAGCTCCGGGGGGGCGCCCGAGCAGTACTTC. As protein: CASSSGGAPEQYF.

The chain joins TRBV7-2 to TRBJ2-3; 9 bases map to TRBD2. Germline V gives CDR1 SGHTA, CDR2 FQGNSA. This CDR3 region has 16 residues. Trimming took 4 bases from V and 4 from J; bases not matched to a gene: 9. This CDR3 reads CASSSAGGLFPDTQYF. CDR3 bases: TGTGCCAGCAGCTCCGCGGGGGGGCTCTTTCCAGATACGCAGTATTTT.

This clone was counted a single time. The chain links TRBV6-5 to TRBJ1-6, with D hard to call. The CDR3 covers 15 residues. Trimming cost V 6 bases and J 9 bases, with 18 bases left between them. The germline V gene has CDR1 MNHEY and CDR2 SVGAGI. The CDR3 sequence is CASSPPGGRSSPLHF. CDR3 DNA sequence: TGTGCCAGCAGCCCCCCGGGTGGGAGGAGTTCACCCCTCCACTTT.

The chain combines TRBV4-1 with TRBJ2-7, with D perhaps matching TRBD2 (6 bases). The CDR3 totals 16 residues. V was trimmed by 2 bases and J by 3 bases, leaving 17 bases between them. Germline values: CDR1 MGHRA, CDR2 YSYEKL. CDR3 residues: CASSQPQGTPLYEQYF. CDR3 nucleotide sequence: TGCGCCAGCAGCCAACCCCAAGGGACTCCCCTCTACGAGCAGTACTTC.

V is TRBV19 and J is TRBJ1-6; D gene ambiguous. The germline CDR1 and CDR2 sequences are LNHDA and SQIVND (reference sequence). Trimming shortened V by 5 bases and J by 9 bases, and 11 bases separated the two germline ends. The CDR3 runs 13 residues. DNA of the CDR3: TGTGCCAGTAGTGGCCATCATTCTTCACCCCTCCACTTT. Translation gives CASSGHHSSPLHF. Drawing the rest from reference TRBV19 and TRBJ1-6, the complete variable domain is DGGITQSPKYLFRKEGQNVTLSCEQNLNHDAMYWYRQDPGQGLRLIYYSQIVNDFQKGDIAEGYSVSREKKESFPLTVTSAQKNPTAFYLCASSGHHSSPLHFGNGTRLTVT.

This rearrangement joins TRBV5-4 to TRBJ2-7; D remains unclear. Trimming left V 3 bases short and J 4 bases short, with 11 bases between. The CDR3 runs to 13 residues. Germline CDR1 and CDR2: SGHNT and YYREEE (reference sequence). CDR3 sequence: CASSSPARYEQYF. CDR3 nucleotide sequence: TGTGCCAGCAGCTCGCCGGCGCGGTACGAGCAGTACTTC.